One T cell receptor (beta chain) is described in this entry. The source of the sample is a study of vaccination and CD4 T cells after COVID-19. The wider study: Post-COVID samples had a sampling time that fell a median 101 days after diagnosis (range 35 to 161).

Trimming cost V 4 bases and J 2 bases, with 14 bases left between them. Germline V gives CDR1 SQVTM, CDR2 ANQGSEA. The CDR3 consists of 14 residues. TCRdb used MiXCR to reprocess the PCR reads, holding one entry per CDR3 protein. Seen here are approximately 30,000 distinct CDR3 sequences, under 60% observed once, and the top ten hold over 4.5%. Indicated time point: late sampling 161 to 241 days after vaccination in three convalescent patients. The TCR originated in a human donor who had recovered from COVID-19. This chain uses TRBV29-1 with TRBJ2-5; no clear D gene. The specimen was CD4+ T cells from blood, collected about 7 months after SARS-CoV-2 vaccination. The CDR3 DNA reads TGCAGCGTTGCCGACACGGAGAGACAAGAGACCCAGTACTTC. Its protein is CSVADTERQETQYF.